The present T cell receptor (beta chain) was sequenced within a study of blood T cell repertoires in COVID-19. Source study methods: From reference gene primer amplification, estimates of nucleated cell counts were derived. The data were produced by immunoSEQ multiplex PCR, yet TCRdb's version contains in-frame clones alone and is incomplete. That table gives V, J and clone size, and the DNA gave D and trimming. The data contain about 280,000 clones, 85% to 90% of them singletons. The CDR3 is 17 residues long. V dropped 3 bases and J dropped 1 base, with 19 bases sitting between them. Germline CDR1 reads SGDLS; CDR2 reads YYNGEE.

Sequencing was performed on PBMCs or T cells enriched from blood (not recorded which). This receptor was identified in a woman in her thirties with acute COVID-19. This chain connects TRBV9 to TRBJ1-2; TRBD1 is a possible D gene (6 bases). In DNA, the CDR3 is TGTGCCAGCAGCGCCGAGGACAGCTGGAGGATTAACTATGGCTACACCTTC. Residues: CASSAEDSWRINYGYTF.